This T cell receptor (beta chain) derives from a study of human T cells and chemical hapten exposure. TCRdb recomputed calls from the RACE reads with MiXCR, one row per CDR3 protein. The sample shows more than 100,000 distinct CDR3 sequences, roughly an eighth of them seen only once. CDR1 is SQVTM, CDR2 ANQGSEA, per germline. The CDR3 is 12 amino acids. With 5 bases clipped from V and 4 bases from J, the junction kept 3 bases outside the gene matches. Described time point: patch test 1, 2 weeks after DPC sensitization. Treatment denoted: therapeutic diphenylcyclopropenone sensitization with weekly scalp DPC. The authors extracted total RNA from unfractionated whole blood.

The material sequenced was whole blood, taken in connection with sensitization to the hapten diphenylcyclopropenone (DPC). This sequence joins TRBV29-1 and TRBJ2-7, with 9 positions matching TRBD1. This TCR derives from a man younger than 30 with alopecia areata. Some clones in this sample may be carry-over from other donors' samples. The chain's CDR3 is CSVTGQGYEQYF. In nucleotides, the CDR3 is TGCAGCGTTACCGGACAGGGGTACGAGCAGTACTTC.